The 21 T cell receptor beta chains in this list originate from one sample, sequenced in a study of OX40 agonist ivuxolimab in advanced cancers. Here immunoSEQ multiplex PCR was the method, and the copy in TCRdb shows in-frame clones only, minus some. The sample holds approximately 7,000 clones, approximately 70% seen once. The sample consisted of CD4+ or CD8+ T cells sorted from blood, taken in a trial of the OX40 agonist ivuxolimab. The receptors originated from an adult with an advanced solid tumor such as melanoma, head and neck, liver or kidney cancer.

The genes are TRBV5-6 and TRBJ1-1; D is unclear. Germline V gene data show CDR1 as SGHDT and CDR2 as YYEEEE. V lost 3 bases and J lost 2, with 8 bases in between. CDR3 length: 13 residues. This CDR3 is CASSSDLNTEAFF. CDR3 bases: TGTGCCAGCAGCTCGGACCTTAACACTGAAGCTTTCTTT.

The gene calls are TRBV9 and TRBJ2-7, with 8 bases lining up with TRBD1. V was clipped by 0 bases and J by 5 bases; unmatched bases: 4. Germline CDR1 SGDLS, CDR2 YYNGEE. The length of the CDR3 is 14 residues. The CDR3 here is CASSVAYRGDEQYF. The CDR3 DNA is TGTGCCAGCAGCGTAGCGTACAGGGGGGACGAGCAGTACTTC.

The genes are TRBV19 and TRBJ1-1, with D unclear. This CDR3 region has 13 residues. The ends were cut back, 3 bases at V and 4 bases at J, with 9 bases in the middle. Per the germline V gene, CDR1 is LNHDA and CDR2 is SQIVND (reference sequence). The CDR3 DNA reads TGTGCCAGTAGTATTTCGGTAAGCACTGAAGCTTTCTTT. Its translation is CASSISVSTEAFF. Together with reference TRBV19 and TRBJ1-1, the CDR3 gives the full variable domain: DGGITQSPKYLFRKEGQNVTLSCEQNLNHDAMYWYRQDPGQGLRLIYYSQIVNDFQKGDIAEGYSVSREKKESFPLTVTSAQKNPTAFYLCASSISVSTEAFFGQGTRLTVV.

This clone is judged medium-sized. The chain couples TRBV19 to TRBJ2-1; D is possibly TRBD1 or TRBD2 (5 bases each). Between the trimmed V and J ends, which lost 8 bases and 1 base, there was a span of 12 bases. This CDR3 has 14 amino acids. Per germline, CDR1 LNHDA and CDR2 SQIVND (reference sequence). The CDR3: CASAGSGSYNEQFF. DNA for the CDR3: TGTGCCAGTGCAGGGTCGGGGTCCTACAATGAGCAGTTCTTC.

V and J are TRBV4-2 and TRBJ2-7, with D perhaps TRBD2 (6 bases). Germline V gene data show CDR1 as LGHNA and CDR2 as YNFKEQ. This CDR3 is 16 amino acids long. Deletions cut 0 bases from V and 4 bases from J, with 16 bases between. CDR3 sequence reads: CASSQEDRDFLYEQYF. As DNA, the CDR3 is TGTGCCAGCAGCCAAGAAGATCGGGACTTCCTGTACGAGCAGTACTTC.

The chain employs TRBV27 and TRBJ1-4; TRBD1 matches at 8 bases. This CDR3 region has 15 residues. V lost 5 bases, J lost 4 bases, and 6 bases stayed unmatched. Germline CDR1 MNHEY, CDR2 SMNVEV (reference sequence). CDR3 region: CASSLTGAFNEKLFF. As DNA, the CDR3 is TGTGCCAGCAGTCTGACAGGGGCCTTTAATGAAAAACTGTTTTTT. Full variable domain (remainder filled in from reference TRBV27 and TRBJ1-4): EAQVTQNPRYLITVTGKKLTVTCSQNMNHEYMSWYRQDPGLGLRQIYYSMNVEVTDKGDVPEGYKVSRKEKRNFPLILESPSPNQTSLYFCASSLTGAFNEKLFFGSGTQLSVL.

The CDR3 protein is CASSLGGGNNEQFF. Here the CDR3 DNA reads TGTGCCAGCAGTTTAGGCGGGGGTAACAATGAGCAGTTCTTC. The chain has TRBV27 and TRBJ2-1, with 7 positions matching TRBD2. Trimming took 2 bases from V and 5 from J; bases not matched to a gene: 3. Germline values: CDR1 MNHEY, CDR2 SMNVEV (reference sequence). The length of the CDR3 is 14 residues.

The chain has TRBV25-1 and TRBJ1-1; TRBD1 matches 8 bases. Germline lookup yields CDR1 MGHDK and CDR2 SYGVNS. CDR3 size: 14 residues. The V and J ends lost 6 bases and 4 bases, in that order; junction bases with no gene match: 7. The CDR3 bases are TGTGCCAGCAGAGTGGACAGGGTGGGCACTGAAGCTTTCTTT. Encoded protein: CASRVDRVGTEAFF.

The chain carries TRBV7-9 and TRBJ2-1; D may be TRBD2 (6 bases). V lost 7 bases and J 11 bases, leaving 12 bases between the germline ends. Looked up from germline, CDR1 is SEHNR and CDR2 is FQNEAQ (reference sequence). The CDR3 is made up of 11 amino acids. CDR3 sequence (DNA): TGTGCCAGCACCGGGGGAATCCAGCAGTTCTTC. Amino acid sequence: CASTGGIQQFF.

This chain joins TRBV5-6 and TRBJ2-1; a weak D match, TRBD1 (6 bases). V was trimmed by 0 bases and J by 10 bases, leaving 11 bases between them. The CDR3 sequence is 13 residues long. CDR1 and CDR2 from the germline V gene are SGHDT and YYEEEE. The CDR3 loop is CASSLEAGVEQFF. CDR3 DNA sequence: TGTGCCAGCAGCTTGGAGGCAGGGGTCGAGCAGTTCTTC.

CDR3 residues: CASRPGTGGRNTEAFF. CDR3 coding DNA: TGTGCCAGCAGACCCGGGACAGGGGGCAGGAACACTGAAGCTTTCTTT. The chain links TRBV5-6 to TRBJ1-1; the match to TRBD1 covers 12 bases. The V and J ends lost 5 bases and 1 base, in that order; junction bases with no gene match: 6. The CDR3 totals 16 residues. CDR1 is SGHDT, CDR2 YYEEEE, per germline.

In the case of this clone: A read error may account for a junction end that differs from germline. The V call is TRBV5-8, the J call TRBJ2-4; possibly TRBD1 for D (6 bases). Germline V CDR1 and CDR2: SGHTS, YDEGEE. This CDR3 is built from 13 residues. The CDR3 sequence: CASSLGQRNIQYF. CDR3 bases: TGCGCCAGCAGTCTCGGACAGAGGAACATTCAGTACTTC. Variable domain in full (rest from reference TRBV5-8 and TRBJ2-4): EAGVTQSPTHLIKTRGQQATLRCSPISGHTSVYWYQQALGLGLQFLLWYDEGEERNRGNFPPRFSGRQFPNYSSELNVNALELEDSALYLCASSLGQRNIQYFGAGTRLSVL.

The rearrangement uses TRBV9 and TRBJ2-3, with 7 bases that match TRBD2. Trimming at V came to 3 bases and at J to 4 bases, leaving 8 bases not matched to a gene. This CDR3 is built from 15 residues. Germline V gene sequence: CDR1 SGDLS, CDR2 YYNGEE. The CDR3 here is CASSGSGTGSDTQYF. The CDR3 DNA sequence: TGTGCCAGCAGCGGAAGCGGGACGGGGTCAGATACGCAGTATTTT. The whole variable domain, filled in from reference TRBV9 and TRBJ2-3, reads DSGVTQTPKHLITATGQRVTLRCSPRSGDLSVYWYQQSLDQGLQFLIQYYNGEERAKGNILERFSAQQFPDLHSELNLSSLELGDSALYFCASSGSGTGSDTQYFGPGTRLTVL.

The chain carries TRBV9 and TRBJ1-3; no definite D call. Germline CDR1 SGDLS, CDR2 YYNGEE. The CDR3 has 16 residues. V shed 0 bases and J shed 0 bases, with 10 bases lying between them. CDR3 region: CASSVDEVPSGNTIYF. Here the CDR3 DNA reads TGTGCCAGCAGCGTAGATGAGGTACCCTCTGGAAACACCATATATTTT.

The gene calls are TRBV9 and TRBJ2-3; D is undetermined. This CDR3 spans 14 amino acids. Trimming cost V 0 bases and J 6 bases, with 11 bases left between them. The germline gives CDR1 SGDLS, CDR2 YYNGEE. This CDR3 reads CASSVAYRSDTQYF. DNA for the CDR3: TGTGCCAGCAGCGTAGCCTATCGTTCCGATACGCAGTATTTT.

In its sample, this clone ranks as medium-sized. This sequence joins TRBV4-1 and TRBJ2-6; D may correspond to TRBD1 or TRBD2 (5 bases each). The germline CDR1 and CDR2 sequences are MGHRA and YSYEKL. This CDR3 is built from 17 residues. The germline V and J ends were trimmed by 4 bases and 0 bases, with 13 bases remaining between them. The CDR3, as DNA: TGCGCCAGCAGCCTGGGGACCGCGAGCTCTGGGGCCAACGTCCTGACTTTC. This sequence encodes CASSLGTASSGANVLTF.

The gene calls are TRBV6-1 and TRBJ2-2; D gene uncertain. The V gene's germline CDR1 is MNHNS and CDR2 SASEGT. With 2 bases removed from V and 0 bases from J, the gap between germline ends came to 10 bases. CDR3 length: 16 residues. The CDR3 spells CASSEWRQANTGELFF. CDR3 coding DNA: TGTGCCAGCAGTGAATGGAGACAAGCGAACACCGGGGAGCTGTTTTTT.

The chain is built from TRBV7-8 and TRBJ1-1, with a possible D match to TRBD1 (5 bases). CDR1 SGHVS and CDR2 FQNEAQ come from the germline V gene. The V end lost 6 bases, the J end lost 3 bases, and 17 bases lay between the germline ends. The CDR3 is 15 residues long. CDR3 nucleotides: TGTGCCAGCAGTAGCCTGATGTTGGGGGACACTGAAGCTTTCTTT. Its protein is CASSSLMLGDTEAFF.

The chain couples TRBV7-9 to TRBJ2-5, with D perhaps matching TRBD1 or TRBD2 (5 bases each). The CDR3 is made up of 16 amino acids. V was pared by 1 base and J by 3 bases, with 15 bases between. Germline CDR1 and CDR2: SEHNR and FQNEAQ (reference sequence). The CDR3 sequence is CASSLVVRDQKETQYF. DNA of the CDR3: TGTGCCAGCAGCTTAGTGGTCCGGGACCAGAAAGAGACCCAGTACTTC.

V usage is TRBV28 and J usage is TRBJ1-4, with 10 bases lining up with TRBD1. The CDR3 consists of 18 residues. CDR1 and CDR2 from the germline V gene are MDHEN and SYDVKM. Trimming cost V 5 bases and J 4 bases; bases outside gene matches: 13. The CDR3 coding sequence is TGTGCCAGCAGTCCAACCCGGGACAGGGGATTGGTTAATGAAAAACTGTTTTTT. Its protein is CASSPTRDRGLVNEKLFF.

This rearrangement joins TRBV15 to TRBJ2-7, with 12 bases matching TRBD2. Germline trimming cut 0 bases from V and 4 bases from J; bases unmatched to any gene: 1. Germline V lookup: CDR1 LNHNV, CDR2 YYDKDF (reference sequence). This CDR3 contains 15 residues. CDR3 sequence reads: CATSRDTSGGYEQYF. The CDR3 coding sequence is TGTGCCACCAGCAGAGATACTAGCGGGGGGTACGAGCAGTACTTC. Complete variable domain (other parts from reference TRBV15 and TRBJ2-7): DAMVIQNPRYQVTQFGKPVTLSCSQTLNHNVMYWYQQKSSQAPKLLFHYYDKDFNNEADTPDNFQSRRPNTSFCFLDIRSPGLGDTAMYLCATSRDTSGGYEQYFGPGTRLTVT.